This note documents a single T cell receptor beta chain sequence. What it binds is not known. The data belong to a study of cytomegalovirus exposure and HLA in healthy donors. The study ran its PCR with 60 Vbeta and 13 Jbeta primers. Method: immunoSEQ multiplex PCR; TCRdb's copy keeps in-frame clones and lacks some. The table lists 180,000 or so clones, less than 85% of them singletons. Study-wide results and limits: A previous analysis found most TCR beta V segments productive roughly 90% or roughly 30% of the time.

The sequenced sample consisted of PBMCs. This sequence originates from a male donor in good health and CMV-seronegative.

CDR3: CASSFRGAGGYTF. Written as DNA, the CDR3 is TGTGCCAGCAGTTTTCGGGGGGCGGGAGGCTACACCTTC. The chain couples TRBV28 to TRBJ1-2; D might be TRBD1 (6 bases). The CDR3 has 13 amino acids. V lost 3 bases and J 8 bases, leaving 13 bases between the germline ends. Germline CDR1 reads MDHEN; CDR2 reads SYDVKM.